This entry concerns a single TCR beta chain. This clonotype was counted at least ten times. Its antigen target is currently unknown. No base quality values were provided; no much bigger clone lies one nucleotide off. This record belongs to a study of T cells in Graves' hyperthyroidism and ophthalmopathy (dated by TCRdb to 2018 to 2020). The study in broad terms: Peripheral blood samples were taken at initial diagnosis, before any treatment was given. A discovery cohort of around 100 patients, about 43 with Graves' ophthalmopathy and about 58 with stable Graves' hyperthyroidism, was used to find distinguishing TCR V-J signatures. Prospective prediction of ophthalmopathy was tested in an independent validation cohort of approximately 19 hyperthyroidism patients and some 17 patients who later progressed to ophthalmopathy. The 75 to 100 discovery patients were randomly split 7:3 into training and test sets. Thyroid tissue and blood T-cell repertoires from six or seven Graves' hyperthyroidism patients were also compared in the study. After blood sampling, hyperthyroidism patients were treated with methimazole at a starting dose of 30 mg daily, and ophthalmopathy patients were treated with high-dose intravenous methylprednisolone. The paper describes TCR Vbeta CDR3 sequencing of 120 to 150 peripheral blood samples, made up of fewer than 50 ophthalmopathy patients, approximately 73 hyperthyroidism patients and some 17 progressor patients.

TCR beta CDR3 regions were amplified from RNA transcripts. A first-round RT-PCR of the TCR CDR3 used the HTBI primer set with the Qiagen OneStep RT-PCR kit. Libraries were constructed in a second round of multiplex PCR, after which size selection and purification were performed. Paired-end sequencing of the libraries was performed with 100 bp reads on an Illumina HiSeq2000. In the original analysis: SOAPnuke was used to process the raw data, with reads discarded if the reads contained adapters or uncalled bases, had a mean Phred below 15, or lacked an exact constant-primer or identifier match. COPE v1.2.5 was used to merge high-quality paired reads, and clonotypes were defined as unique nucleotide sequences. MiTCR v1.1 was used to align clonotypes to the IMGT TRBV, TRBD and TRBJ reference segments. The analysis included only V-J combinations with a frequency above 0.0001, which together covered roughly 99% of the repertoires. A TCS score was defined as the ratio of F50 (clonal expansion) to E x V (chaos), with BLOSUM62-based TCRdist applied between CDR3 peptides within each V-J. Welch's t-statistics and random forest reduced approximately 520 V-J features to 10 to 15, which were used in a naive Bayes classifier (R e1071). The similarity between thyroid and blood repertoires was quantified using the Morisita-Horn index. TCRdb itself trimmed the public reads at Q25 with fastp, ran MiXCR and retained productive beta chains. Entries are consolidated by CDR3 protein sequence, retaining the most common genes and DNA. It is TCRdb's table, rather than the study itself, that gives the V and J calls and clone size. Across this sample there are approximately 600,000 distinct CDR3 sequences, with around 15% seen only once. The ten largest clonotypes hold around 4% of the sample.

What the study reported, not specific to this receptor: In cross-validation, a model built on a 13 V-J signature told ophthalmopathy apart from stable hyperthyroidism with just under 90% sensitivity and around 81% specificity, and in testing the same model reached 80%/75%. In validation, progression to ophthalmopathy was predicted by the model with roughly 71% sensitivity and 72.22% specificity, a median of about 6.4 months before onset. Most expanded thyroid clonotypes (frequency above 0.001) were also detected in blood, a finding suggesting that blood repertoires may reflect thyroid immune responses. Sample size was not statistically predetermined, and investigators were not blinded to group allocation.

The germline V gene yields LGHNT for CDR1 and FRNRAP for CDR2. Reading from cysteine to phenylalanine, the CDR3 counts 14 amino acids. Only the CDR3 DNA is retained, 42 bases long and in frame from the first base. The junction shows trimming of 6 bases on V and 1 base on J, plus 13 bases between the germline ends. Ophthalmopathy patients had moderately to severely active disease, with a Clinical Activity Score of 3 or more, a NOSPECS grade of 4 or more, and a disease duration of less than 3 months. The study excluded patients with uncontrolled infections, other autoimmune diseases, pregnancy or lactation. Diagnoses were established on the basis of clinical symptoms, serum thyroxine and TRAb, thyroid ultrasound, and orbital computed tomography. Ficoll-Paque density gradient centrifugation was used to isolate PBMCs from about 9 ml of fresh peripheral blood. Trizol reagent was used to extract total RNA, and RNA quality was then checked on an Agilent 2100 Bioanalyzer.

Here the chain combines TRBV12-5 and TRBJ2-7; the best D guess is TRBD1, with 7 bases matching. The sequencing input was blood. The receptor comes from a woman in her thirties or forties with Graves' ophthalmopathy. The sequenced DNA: TGTGCTAGTGGGAGACCAGGGGGGTCCTACGAGCAGTACTTC. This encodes CASGRPGGSYEQYF.